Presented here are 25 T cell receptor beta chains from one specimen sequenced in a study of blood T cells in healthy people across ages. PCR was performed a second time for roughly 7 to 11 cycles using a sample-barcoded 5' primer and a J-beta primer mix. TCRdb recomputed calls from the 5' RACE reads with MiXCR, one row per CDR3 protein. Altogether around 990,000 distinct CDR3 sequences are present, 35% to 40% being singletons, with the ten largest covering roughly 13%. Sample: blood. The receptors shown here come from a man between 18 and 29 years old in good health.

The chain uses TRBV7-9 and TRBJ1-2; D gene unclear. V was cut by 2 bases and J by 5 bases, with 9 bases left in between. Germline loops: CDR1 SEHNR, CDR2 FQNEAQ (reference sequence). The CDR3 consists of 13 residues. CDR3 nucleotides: TGTGCCAGCAGCTTAAACGGCATTTATGGCTACACCTTC. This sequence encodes CASSLNGIYGYTF.

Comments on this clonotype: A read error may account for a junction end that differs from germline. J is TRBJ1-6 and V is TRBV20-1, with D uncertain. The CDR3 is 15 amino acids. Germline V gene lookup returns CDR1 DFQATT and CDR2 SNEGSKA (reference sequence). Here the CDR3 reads CSTRDLPENNSPLHF. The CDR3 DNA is TGCAGTACTAGAGATCTGCCGGAGAATAATTCACCCCTCCACTTT.

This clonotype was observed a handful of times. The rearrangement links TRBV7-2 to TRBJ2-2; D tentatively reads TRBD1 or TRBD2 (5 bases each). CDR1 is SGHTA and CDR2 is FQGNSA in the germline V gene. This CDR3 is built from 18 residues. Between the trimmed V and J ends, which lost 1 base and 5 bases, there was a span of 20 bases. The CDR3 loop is CASSLVGFGTGRTGELFF. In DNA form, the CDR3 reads TGTGCCAGCAGCTTAGTGGGGTTCGGGACGGGAAGAACCGGGGAGCTGTTTTTT.

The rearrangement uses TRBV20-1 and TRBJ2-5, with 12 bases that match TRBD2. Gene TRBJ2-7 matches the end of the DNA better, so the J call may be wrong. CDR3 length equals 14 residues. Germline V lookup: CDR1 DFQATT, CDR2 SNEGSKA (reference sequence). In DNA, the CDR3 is TGCAGTGCTACGACTAGCGGGGGTTCGGGCGAGCAGTACTTC. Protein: CSATTSGGSGEQYF.

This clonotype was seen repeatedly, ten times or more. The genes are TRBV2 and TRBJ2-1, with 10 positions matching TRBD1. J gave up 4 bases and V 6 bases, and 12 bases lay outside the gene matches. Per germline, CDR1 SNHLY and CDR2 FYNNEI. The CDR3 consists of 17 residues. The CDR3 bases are TGTGCCAGCAGGGGAAGGAACCGGGACAGGGGTTACAATGAGCAGTTCTTC. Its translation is CASRGRNRDRGYNEQFF.

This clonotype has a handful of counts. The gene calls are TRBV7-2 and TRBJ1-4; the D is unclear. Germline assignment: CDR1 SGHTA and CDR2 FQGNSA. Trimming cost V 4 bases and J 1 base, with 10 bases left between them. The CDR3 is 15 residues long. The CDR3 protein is CASSSRVGTNEKLFF. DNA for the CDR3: TGTGCCAGCAGCTCTCGCGTGGGAACTAATGAAAAACTGTTTTTT.

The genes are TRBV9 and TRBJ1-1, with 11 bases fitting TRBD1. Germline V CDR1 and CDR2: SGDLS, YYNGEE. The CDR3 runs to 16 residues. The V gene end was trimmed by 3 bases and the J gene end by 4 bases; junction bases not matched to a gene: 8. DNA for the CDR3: TGTGCCAGCAGCGGGACAGGGGGCGGGATTAGCACTGAAGCTTTCTTT. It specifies CASSGTGGGISTEAFF.

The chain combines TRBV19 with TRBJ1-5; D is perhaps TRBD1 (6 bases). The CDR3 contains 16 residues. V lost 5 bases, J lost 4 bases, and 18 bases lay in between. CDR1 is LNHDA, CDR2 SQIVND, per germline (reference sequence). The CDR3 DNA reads TGTGCCAGTAGTCTCCAGGGGCGGGGAATTAATCAGCCCCAGCATTTT. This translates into CASSLQGRGINQPQHF. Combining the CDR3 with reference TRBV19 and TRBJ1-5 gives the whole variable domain DGGITQSPKYLFRKEGQNVTLSCEQNLNHDAMYWYRQDPGQGLRLIYYSQIVNDFQKGDIAEGYSVSREKKESFPLTVTSAQKNPTAFYLCASSLQGRGINQPQHFGDGTRLSIL.

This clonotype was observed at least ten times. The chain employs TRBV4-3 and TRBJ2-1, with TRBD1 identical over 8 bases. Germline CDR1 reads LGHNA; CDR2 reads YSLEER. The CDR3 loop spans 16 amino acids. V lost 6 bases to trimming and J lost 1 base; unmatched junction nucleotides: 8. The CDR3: CASSKARGRSYNEQFF. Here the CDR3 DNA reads TGCGCCAGCAGTAAAGCCAGGGGGCGTTCCTACAATGAGCAGTTCTTC.

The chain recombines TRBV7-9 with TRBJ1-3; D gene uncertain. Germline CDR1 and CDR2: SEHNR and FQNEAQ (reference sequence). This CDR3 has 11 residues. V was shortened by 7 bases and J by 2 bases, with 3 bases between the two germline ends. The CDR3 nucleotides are TGTGCCAGCACCACTGGAAACACCATATATTTT. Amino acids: CASTTGNTIYF.

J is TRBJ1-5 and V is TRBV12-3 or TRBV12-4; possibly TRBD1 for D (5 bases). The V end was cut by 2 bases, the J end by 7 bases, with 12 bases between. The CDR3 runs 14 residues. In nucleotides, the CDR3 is TGTGCCAGCAGTTTAACCTCAGGGTTGCAGCCCCAGCATTTT. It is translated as CASSLTSGLQPQHF.

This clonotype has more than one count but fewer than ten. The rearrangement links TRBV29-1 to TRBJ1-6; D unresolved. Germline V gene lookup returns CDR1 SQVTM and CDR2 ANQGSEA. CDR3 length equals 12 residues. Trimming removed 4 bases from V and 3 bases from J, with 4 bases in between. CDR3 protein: CSVGGYNSPLHF. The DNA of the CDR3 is TGCAGCGTTGGTGGCTATAATTCACCCCTCCACTTT.

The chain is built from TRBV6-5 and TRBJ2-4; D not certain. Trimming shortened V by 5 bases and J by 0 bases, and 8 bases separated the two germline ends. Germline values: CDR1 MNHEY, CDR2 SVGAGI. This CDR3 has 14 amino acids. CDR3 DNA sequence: TGTGCCAGCAGTCCGATCTTAGCCAAAAACATTCAGTACTTC. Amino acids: CASSPILAKNIQYF.

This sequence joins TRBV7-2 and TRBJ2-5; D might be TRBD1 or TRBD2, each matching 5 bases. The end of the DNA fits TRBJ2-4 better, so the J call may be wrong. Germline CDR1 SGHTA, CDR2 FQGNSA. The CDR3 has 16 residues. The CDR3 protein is CASSLAGGRSENIQYF. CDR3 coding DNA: TGTGCCAGCAGCTTAGCTGGGGGACGGTCCGAAAACATTCAGTACTTC.

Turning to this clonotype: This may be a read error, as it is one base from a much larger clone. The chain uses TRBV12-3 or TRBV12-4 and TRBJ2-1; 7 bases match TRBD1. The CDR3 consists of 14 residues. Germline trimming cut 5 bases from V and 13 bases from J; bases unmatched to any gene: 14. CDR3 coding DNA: TGTGCCAGCAGTCGAAGACAGGGTGAAGAGACCCAGTTCTTC. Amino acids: CASSRRQGEETQFF.

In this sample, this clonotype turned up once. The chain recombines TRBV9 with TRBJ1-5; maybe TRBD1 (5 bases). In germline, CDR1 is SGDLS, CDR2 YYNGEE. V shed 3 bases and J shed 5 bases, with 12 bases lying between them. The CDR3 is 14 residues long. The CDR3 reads CASSGGLSYQPQHF. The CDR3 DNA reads TGTGCCAGCAGCGGGGGCCTCTCTTATCAGCCCCAGCATTTT.

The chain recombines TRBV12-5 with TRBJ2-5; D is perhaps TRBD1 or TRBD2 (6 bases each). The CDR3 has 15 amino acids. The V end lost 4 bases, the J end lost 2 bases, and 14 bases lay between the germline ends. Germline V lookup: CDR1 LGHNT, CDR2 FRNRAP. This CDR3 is CASGSGAVGQETQYF. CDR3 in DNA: TGTGCTAGTGGTTCGGGGGCTGTGGGGCAAGAGACCCAGTACTTC.

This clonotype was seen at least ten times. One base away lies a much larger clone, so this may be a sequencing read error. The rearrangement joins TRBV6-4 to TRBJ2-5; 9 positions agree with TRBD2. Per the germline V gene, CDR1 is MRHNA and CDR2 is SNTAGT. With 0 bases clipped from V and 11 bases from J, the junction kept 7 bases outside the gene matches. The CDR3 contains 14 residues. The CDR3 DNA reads TGTGCCAGCAGTGACTCGCGGGGGGGCAATGAGCAGTACTTC. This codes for CASSDSRGGNEQYF.

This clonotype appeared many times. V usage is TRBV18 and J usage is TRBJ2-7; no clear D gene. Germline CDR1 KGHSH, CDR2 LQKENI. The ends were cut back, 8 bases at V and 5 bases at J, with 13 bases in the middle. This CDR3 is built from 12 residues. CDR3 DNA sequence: TGTGCCAGCAGTTCCTCTGGGGACGAGCAGTACTTC. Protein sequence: CASSSSGDEQYF.

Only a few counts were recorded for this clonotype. CDR3 sequence (DNA): TGCGCCAGCAGCCAAGCGGGGACTAGCGGGGTGGGCTCCTACAATGAGCAGTACTTC. It codes for CASSQAGTSGVGSYNEQYF. The chain couples TRBV4-1 to TRBJ2-1, with TRBD2 matching 13 bases. The J call is uncertain, as TRBJ2-7 better fits the DNA end. CDR3 length: 19 amino acids. Germline CDR1 MGHRA, CDR2 YSYEKL.

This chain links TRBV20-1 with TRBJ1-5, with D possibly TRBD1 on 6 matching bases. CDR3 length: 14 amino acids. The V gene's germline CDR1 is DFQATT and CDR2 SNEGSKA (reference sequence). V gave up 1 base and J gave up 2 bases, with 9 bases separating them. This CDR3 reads CSARAGQRNQPQHF. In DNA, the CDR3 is TGCAGTGCTAGAGCCGGACAGCGCAATCAGCCCCAGCATTTT.

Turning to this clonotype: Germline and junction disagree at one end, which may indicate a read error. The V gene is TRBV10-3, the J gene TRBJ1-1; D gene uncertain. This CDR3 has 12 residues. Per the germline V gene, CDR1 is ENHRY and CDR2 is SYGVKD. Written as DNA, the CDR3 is TGTGCCATCAGTAAGTCAAACACTGAAGCTTTCTTT. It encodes CAISKSNTEAFF.

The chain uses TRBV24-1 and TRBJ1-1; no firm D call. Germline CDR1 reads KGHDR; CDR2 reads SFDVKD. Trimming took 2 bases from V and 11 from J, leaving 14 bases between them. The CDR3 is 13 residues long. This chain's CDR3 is CATSDSGSMGAFF. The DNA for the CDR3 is TGTGCCACCAGTGATTCCGGCTCTATGGGGGCTTTCTTT.

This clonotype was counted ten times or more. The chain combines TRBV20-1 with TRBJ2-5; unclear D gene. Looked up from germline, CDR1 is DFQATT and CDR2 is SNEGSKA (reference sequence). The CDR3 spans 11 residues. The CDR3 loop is CSVGQQETQYF. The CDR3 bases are TGCAGCGTTGGTCAGCAAGAGACCCAGTACTTC.

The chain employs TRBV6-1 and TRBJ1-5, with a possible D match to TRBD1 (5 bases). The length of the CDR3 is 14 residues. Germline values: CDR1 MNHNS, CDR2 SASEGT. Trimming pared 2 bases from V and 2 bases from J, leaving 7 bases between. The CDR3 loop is CASSEFRGNQPQHF. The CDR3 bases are TGTGCCAGCAGTGAATTCAGGGGCAATCAGCCCCAGCATTTT.